The 3 T cell receptor beta chains listed next were all sequenced from one sample in a study of blood T cell repertoires in COVID-19. Clones were sequenced by immunoSEQ multiplex PCR, and TCRdb holds only the in-frame ones, with some missing. Found here are 95,000 to 150,000 clones, roughly 84% of them singletons; the top ten hold around 4.2%. Sequencing input: PBMCs or T cells enriched from blood (not recorded which). Receptors originate from a woman in her thirties who had recovered from COVID-19.

V and J are TRBV25-1 and TRBJ1-1, with TRBD1 identical over 9 bases. The CDR3 has 16 amino acids. Germline values: CDR1 MGHDK, CDR2 SYGVNS. V lost 0 bases to trimming and J lost 5 bases; unmatched junction nucleotides: 7. CDR3 residues: CASSEYGGDRETEAFF. The CDR3, as DNA: TGTGCCAGCAGTGAATATGGTGGGGACAGGGAAACTGAAGCTTTCTTT.

This chain uses TRBV4-1 with TRBJ2-5; D remains ambiguous. This CDR3 is 14 amino acids long. Germline CDR1 and CDR2: MGHRA and YSYEKL. Trimming took 4 bases from V and 0 from J, leaving 9 bases between them. CDR3 sequence: CASSPQQHQETQYF. The CDR3 DNA is TGCGCCAGCAGCCCCCAACAGCACCAAGAGACCCAGTACTTC.

This clone was counted ten times or more. The rearrangement uses TRBV30 and TRBJ2-1, with 13 positions matching TRBD2. The CDR3 runs 15 residues. The trim removed 0 bases at V and 4 bases at J, leaving 0 bases unmatched. Per germline, CDR1 GTSNPN and CDR2 SVGIG (reference sequence). CDR3 in amino acids: CAWSVLAGGYNEQFF. The CDR3 DNA follows: TGTGCCTGGAGTGTACTAGCGGGAGGGTACAATGAGCAGTTCTTC.